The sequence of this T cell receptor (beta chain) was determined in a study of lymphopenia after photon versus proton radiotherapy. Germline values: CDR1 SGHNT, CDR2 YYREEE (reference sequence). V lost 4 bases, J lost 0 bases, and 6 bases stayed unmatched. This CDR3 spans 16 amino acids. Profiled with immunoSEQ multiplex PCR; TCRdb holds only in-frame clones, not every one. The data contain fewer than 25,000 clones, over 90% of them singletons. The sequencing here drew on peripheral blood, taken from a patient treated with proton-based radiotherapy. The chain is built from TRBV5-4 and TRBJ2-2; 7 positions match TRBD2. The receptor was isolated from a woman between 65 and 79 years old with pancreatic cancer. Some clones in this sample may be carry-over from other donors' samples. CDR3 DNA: TGTGCCAGCAGCCCCGGGGGGTACGCGAACACCGGGGAGCTGTTTTTT. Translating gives CASSPGGYANTGELFF.